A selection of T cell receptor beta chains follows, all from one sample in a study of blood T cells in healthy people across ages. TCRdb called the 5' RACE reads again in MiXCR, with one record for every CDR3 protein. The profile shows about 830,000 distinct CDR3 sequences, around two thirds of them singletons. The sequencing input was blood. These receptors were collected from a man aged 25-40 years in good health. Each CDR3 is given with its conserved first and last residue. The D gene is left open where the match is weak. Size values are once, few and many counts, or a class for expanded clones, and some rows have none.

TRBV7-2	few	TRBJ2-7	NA	CASSLDGLTNEQYF	TGTGCCAGCAGCTTAGACGGACTAACCAACGAGCAGTACTTC
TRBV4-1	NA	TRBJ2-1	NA	CASSQDWGGGWNEQFF	TGCGCCAGCAGCCAAGATTGGGGGGGCGGCTGGAATGAGCAGTTCTTC
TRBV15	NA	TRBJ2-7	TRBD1	CATSGRDSYEQYF	TGTGCCACCAGCGGCCGGGACAGCTACGAGCAGTACTTC
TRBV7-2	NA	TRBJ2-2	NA	CASSLPGGRANTGELFF	TGTGCCAGCAGCCTTCCCGGGGGGCGGGCGAACACCGGGGAGCTGTTTTTT
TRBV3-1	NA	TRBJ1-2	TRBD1	CASSPGQGARGYGYTF	TGTGCCAGCAGCCCCGGTCAGGGGGCGCGTGGCTATGGCTACACCTTC
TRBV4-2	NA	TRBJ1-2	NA	CASSQPGGPGGYGYTF	TGTGCCAGCAGCCAACCCGGGGGGCCCGGGGGCTATGGCTACACCTTC
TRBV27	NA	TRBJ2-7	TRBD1	CASSSGTGHWYEQYF	TGTGCCAGCAGTTCCGGGACAGGGCATTGGTACGAGCAGTACTTC
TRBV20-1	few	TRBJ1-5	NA	CSAPQGKENQPQHF	TGCAGTGCCCCACAGGGTAAAGAGAATCAGCCCCAGCATTTT
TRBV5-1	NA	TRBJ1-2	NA	CASSLGETNYGYTF	TGCGCCAGCAGCTTGGGCGAAACTAACTATGGCTACACCTTC
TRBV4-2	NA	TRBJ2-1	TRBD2	CASSHEALAGGWSEQFF	TGTGCCAGCAGCCATGAAGCCCTAGCGGGGGGGTGGAGTGAGCAGTTCTTC
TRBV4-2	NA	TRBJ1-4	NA	CASSQAGESNEKLFF	TGTGCCAGCAGCCAAGCAGGGGAGTCTAATGAAAAACTGTTTTTT